The 27 T cell receptor beta chains below come from one sample, sequenced in a study of T cell repertoires in ileal Crohn's disease. Time point described: neoterminal ileum biopsy at postoperative endoscopy, about 6 months after surgery. Assay used: immunoSEQ multiplex PCR; TCRdb lists only in-frame clones, some missing. This table has more than 13,000 clones, around 80% appearing once. Sample: ileal tissue. All receptors derive from an adult with Crohn's disease.

This chain uses TRBV27 with TRBJ2-5, with TRBD1 identical over 9 bases. Germline loops: CDR1 MNHEY, CDR2 SMNVEV (reference sequence). The CDR3 sequence is 13 residues long. J gave up 6 bases and V 3 bases, and 2 bases lay outside the gene matches. CDR3 region: CASSLTGGKTQYF. The CDR3 DNA is TGTGCCAGCAGTTTGACAGGGGGTAAGACCCAGTACTTC.

The rearrangement links TRBV19 to TRBJ2-5, with D tentatively TRBD2 (6 bases). Germline V gives CDR1 LNHDA, CDR2 SQIVND (reference sequence). The CDR3 loop spans 16 amino acids. V lost 5 bases and J lost 3, with 19 bases in between. CDR3 in amino acids: CASSGDTSSGEETQYF. The CDR3 DNA reads TGTGCCAGTAGTGGAGACACTAGTTCGGGAGAAGAGACCCAGTACTTC.

The rearrangement uses TRBV19 and TRBJ1-5; D is unclear. Germline CDR1 is LNHDA and CDR2 is SQIVND (reference sequence). V was trimmed by 1 base and J by 4 bases, leaving 17 bases between them. The CDR3 has 17 residues. The DNA of the CDR3 is TGTGCCAGTAGTATAGCCCGGGATCGCCGGAGGAATCAGCCCCAGCATTTT. It encodes CASSIARDRRRNQPQHF.

The V and J genes are TRBV19 and TRBJ2-7; no firm D call. This CDR3 is 14 amino acids long. V gave up 3 bases and J gave up 0 bases, with 9 bases separating them. CDR1 LNHDA and CDR2 SQIVND come from the germline V gene (reference sequence). The DNA of the CDR3 is TGTGCCAGTAGTATCGGCAGTAGCTCCTACGAGCAGTACTTC. It specifies CASSIGSSSYEQYF.

This chain links TRBV11-2 with TRBJ2-2, with D perhaps TRBD2 (6 bases). V was pared by 3 bases and J by 1 base, with 9 bases between. The germline gives CDR1 SGHAT, CDR2 FQNNGV. The CDR3 totals 15 residues. The CDR3 reads CASSFWRENTGELFF. CDR3 in DNA: TGTGCCAGCAGCTTCTGGCGGGAGAACACCGGGGAGCTGTTTTTT.

The chain recombines TRBV7-9 with TRBJ2-1; the D gene is possibly TRBD1 (6 bases). The CDR3 runs to 17 residues. V lost 2 bases to trimming and J lost 1 base, with 15 bases between them. The germline V gene encodes CDR1 SEHNR and CDR2 FQNEAQ (reference sequence). CDR3 amino acids: CASSLKEQGLSYNEQFF. As DNA, the CDR3 is TGTGCCAGCAGCTTAAAAGAGCAGGGGCTGTCCTACAATGAGCAGTTCTTC.

The sample holds one count of this clone. The rearrangement uses TRBV25-1 and TRBJ2-7; TRBD1 agrees at 10 bases. The ends lost 6 bases at V and 6 bases at J; junction bases unmatched: 5. CDR1 is MGHDK, CDR2 SYGVNS, per germline. The CDR3 is 13 amino acids. CDR3 in DNA: TGTGCCAGCAGCTACCGGGACAGGGGCGAGCAGTACTTC. Residues: CASSYRDRGEQYF.

This clone appeared once. This rearrangement joins TRBV4-3 to TRBJ2-1; tentatively, D is TRBD2 (6 bases). The CDR3 has 18 amino acids. V was trimmed by 0 bases and J by 0 bases, leaving 15 bases between them. Germline loops: CDR1 LGHNA, CDR2 YSLEER. The CDR3 region is CASSQELRGSGSYNEQFF. CDR3 in DNA: TGCGCCAGCAGCCAAGAGTTGCGGGGATCGGGCTCCTACAATGAGCAGTTCTTC.

The chain joins TRBV4-2 to TRBJ2-3; tentative D call: TRBD1 (5 bases). This CDR3 is 13 amino acids long. V was cut by 5 bases and J by 0 bases, with 6 bases left in between. Germline V gives CDR1 LGHNA, CDR2 YNFKEQ. Here the CDR3 DNA reads TGTGCCAGCAGCAAGGGGAGCACAGATACGCAGTATTTT. It yields the protein CASSKGSTDTQYF.

The chain is built from TRBV19 and TRBJ2-2; 8 bases agree with TRBD1. CDR1 is LNHDA and CDR2 is SQIVND in the germline V gene (reference sequence). The CDR3 contains 17 residues. V shed 0 bases, J shed 3 bases, and the junction held 6 bases outside the gene matches. CDR3 amino acids: CASSIDNRGFYTGELFF. CDR3 nucleotides: TGTGCCAGTAGTATAGACAACAGGGGGTTCTACACCGGGGAGCTGTTTTTT.

The V gene is TRBV6-1, the J gene TRBJ1-5, with TRBD1 as a possible D gene (5 bases). The CDR3 totals 17 residues. CDR1 MNHNS and CDR2 SASEGT come from the germline V gene. Between the trimmed V and J ends, which lost 1 base and 3 bases, there was a span of 16 bases. CDR3 loop: CASSEGWGGEINQPQHF. The DNA for the CDR3 is TGTGCCAGCAGTGAAGGTTGGGGGGGGGAAATCAATCAGCCCCAGCATTTT.

The chain carries TRBV7-2 and TRBJ2-7; D gene ambiguous. The CDR3 runs to 15 residues. Germline CDR1 and CDR2: SGHTA and FQGNSA. V lost 2 bases and J 2 bases, leaving 13 bases between the germline ends. CDR3 nucleotide sequence: TGTGCCAGCAGCTTATTGGCTGCGGACGCCTACGAGCAGTACTTC. It encodes CASSLLAADAYEQYF.

The chain couples TRBV18 to TRBJ1-1; possible D gene TRBD1, 5 bases. Per germline, CDR1 KGHSH and CDR2 LQKENI. CDR3 length equals 16 residues. V lost 2 bases and J 0 bases, leaving 13 bases between the germline ends. DNA of the CDR3: TGTGCCAGCTCACCAAAAATTTTAGGGGTGAACACTGAAGCTTTCTTT. This sequence encodes CASSPKILGVNTEAFF.

The chain recombines TRBV29-1 with TRBJ1-1; no definite D call. The germline gives CDR1 SQVTM, CDR2 ANQGSEA. The CDR3 contains 10 residues. Trimming removed 8 bases at V and 7 bases at J, with 11 bases between. The CDR3 DNA sequence: TGCAGCTTTTCTGACAATGAAGCTTTCTTT. It codes for CSFSDNEAFF.

The J gene is TRBJ2-2, the V gene TRBV5-4; D gene ambiguous. CDR1 is SGHNT, CDR2 YYREEE, per germline (reference sequence). The CDR3 loop spans 15 amino acids. Trimming took 1 base from V and 4 from J, leaving 11 bases between them. The CDR3 DNA sequence: TGTGCCAGCAGCTTGTCTCAGGCGGCCACCGGGGAGCTGTTTTTT. This sequence encodes CASSLSQAATGELFF.

This clone was recorded a few times. The gene calls are TRBV27 and TRBJ1-1; D not resolved. CDR3 length: 15 amino acids. CDR1 MNHEY and CDR2 SMNVEV come from the germline V gene (reference sequence). Trimming stripped 8 bases from V and 0 bases from J, with 16 bases between. DNA for the CDR3: TGTGCCAGCCGACGATATCTGGGCATGAACACTGAAGCTTTCTTT. This codes for CASRRYLGMNTEAFF.

The J gene is TRBJ1-4, the V gene TRBV5-1; 11 nucleotides line up with TRBD1. CDR1 SGHRS and CDR2 YFSETQ come from the germline V gene. This CDR3 spans 14 amino acids. The V and J ends lost 4 bases and 8 bases, in that order; junction bases with no gene match: 4. Written as DNA, the CDR3 is TGCGCCAGCAGCCGGGACAGGGGGAAGGAAAAACTGTTTTTT. It yields the protein CASSRDRGKEKLFF.

This clone was observed a single time. The V and J genes are TRBV30 and TRBJ2-5; TRBD2 matches 13 bases. The CDR3 is 16 residues long. Germline V CDR1 and CDR2: GTSNPN, SVGIG (reference sequence). Trimming removed 7 bases from V and 0 bases from J; junction bases left unmatched: 8. CDR3 coding DNA: TGTGCCTTGGGACTAGCGGGGAATCCGTACCAAGAGACCCAGTACTTC. Translation: CALGLAGNPYQETQYF. Using reference TRBV30 and TRBJ2-5 for the parts outside the CDR3, the full variable domain is SQTIHQWPATLVQPVGSPLSLECTVEGTSNPNLYWYRQAAGRGLQLLFYSVGIGQISSEVPQNLSASRPQDRQFILSSKKLLLSDSGFYLCALGLAGNPYQETQYFGPGTRLLVL.

This chain links TRBV5-5 with TRBJ1-2; TRBD1 might be the D (5 bases). Germline-derived CDR1 and CDR2 are SGHKS and YYEKEE (reference sequence). Trimming removed 0 bases at V and 0 bases at J, with 18 bases between. The CDR3 is 18 amino acids. Here the CDR3 reads CASSLGWATGLANYGYTF. The CDR3 coding sequence is TGTGCCAGCAGCTTGGGGTGGGCCACGGGGCTTGCTAACTATGGCTACACCTTC. The variable domain in full, completed from reference TRBV5-5 and TRBJ1-2, reads DAGVTQSPTHLIKTRGQQVTLRCSPISGHKSVSWYQQVLGQGPQFIFQYYEKEERGRGNFPDRFSARQFPNYSSELNVNALLLGDSALYLCASSLGWATGLANYGYTFGSGTRLTVV.

The chain employs TRBV18 and TRBJ2-6, with D maybe TRBD2 (6 bases). CDR1 KGHSH and CDR2 LQKENI come from the germline V gene. This CDR3 comprises 16 residues. V dropped 3 bases and J dropped 0 bases, with 9 bases sitting between them. The CDR3 nucleotides read TGTGCCAGCTCACCCCGCGGGGACTCTGGGGCCAACGTCCTGACTTTC. Encoded protein: CASSPRGDSGANVLTF.

This chain links TRBV29-1 with TRBJ1-1; tentatively, D is TRBD1 (5 bases). Germline V CDR1 and CDR2: SQVTM, ANQGSEA. The CDR3 sequence is 12 residues long. Here the CDR3 DNA reads TGCAGTGGGGGGAGGGAGATAGCTGAAGCTTTCTTT. Protein product: CSGGREIAEAFF.

The chain is built from TRBV14 and TRBJ1-2; D ambiguous. The length of the CDR3 is 13 residues. Germline loops: CDR1 SGHDN, CDR2 FVKESK. V lost 4 bases to trimming and J lost 4 bases, with 10 bases between them. The CDR3 DNA sequence: TGTGCCAGCAGCCCACAGCCTCGCTATGGCTACACCTTC. This translates into CASSPQPRYGYTF.

This chain joins TRBV2 and TRBJ2-1; a possible D gene is TRBD2 (6 bases). The CDR3 has 12 residues. V was shortened by 6 bases and J by 12 bases, with 15 bases between the two germline ends. Germline CDR1 SNHLY, CDR2 FYNNEI. CDR3 nucleotide sequence: TGTGCCAGCAGCTGGGACTTTTATGGGCAGTTCTTC. Translated, it gives CASSWDFYGQFF.

This clone was seen only once. The chain joins TRBV30 to TRBJ1-1; TRBD1 matches at 8 bases. The V gene's germline CDR1 is GTSNPN and CDR2 SVGIG (reference sequence). The CDR3 covers 13 residues. V trimming: 5 bases; J trimming: 2 bases; junction bases outside the gene matches: 4. CDR3 in amino acids: CAWARGQNTEAFF. Here the CDR3 DNA reads TGTGCCTGGGCCAGGGGGCAAAACACTGAAGCTTTCTTT.

V and J are TRBV9 and TRBJ2-2, with no clear D. The germline V gene has CDR1 SGDLS and CDR2 YYNGEE. The CDR3 runs to 12 residues. V was clipped by 6 bases and J by 5 bases, with 8 bases between them. The CDR3 reads CASNIGTGELFF. DNA of the CDR3: TGTGCCAGCAACATAGGGACCGGGGAGCTGTTTTTT.

This clone has a single count. CDR3 DNA: TGTGCCACCAGCAGATCCGGGGACGCGTACGATGAGCAGTTCTTC. Translation gives CATSRSGDAYDEQFF. The chain combines TRBV15 with TRBJ2-1; D is tentatively TRBD1 or TRBD2 (5 bases each). This CDR3 spans 15 amino acids. Germline V lookup: CDR1 LNHNV, CDR2 YYDKDF (reference sequence). The V and J ends lost 2 bases and 8 bases respectively, with 16 bases between them.

The rearrangement uses TRBV4-3 and TRBJ1-1; D is uncertain. Deletions cut 6 bases from V and 1 base from J, with 9 bases between. CDR3 length: 13 residues. Germline-derived CDR1 and CDR2 are LGHNA and YSLEER. CDR3 region: CASRRGTNTEAFF. CDR3 coding DNA: TGCGCCAGCAGACGGGGAACGAACACTGAAGCTTTCTTT.